One and the same sample provided the 24 T cell receptor beta chains below, sequenced in a study of cytomegalovirus exposure and HLA in healthy donors. The PCR was carried out with 60 Vbeta primers and 13 Jbeta primers. Data came from immunoSEQ multiplex PCR; TCRdb stores just in-frame clones and leaves some out. The sample has some 200,000 clones; around 79% are singletons. Sequencing was done on a sample of PBMCs. The receptor set was obtained from a girl between 2 and 10 years old in good health and CMV-seronegative.

The V gene is TRBV29-1, the J gene TRBJ2-1, with TRBD2 matching over 8 bases. The CDR3 runs to 14 residues. Trimming took 5 bases from V and 3 from J; bases not matched to a gene: 6. Germline assignment: CDR1 SQVTM and CDR2 ANQGSEA. The CDR3 DNA sequence: TGCAGCGTTCGGGGGGGAAGCGACTACAATGAGCAGTTCTTC. Residues: CSVRGGSDYNEQFF.

The rearrangement joins TRBV7-8 to TRBJ2-7; TRBD2 agrees at 8 bases. V was clipped by 2 bases and J by 3 bases; unmatched bases: 9. The CDR3 sequence is 16 residues long. Germline-derived CDR1 and CDR2 are SGHVS and FQNEAQ. As DNA, the CDR3 is TGTGCCAGCAGCTTACTGGGACTAGAAGGGCGCTACGAGCAGTACTTC. Translated: CASSLLGLEGRYEQYF.

The genes are TRBV6-1 and TRBJ2-7, with 8 bases fitting TRBD2. After removal of 5 bases from V and 3 bases from J, the junction contained 3 bases not matched to a gene. Germline V gene lookup returns CDR1 MNHNS and CDR2 SASEGT. The CDR3 runs to 13 residues. CDR3 in amino acids: CASSPREGYEQYF. Written as DNA, the CDR3 is TGTGCCAGCAGTCCCCGGGAGGGCTACGAGCAGTACTTC.

CDR3 in amino acids: CASSLAGKGNTIYF. The CDR3 nucleotides read TGTGCCAGCAGCTTGGCCGGTAAGGGAAACACCATATATTTT. J is TRBJ1-3 and V is TRBV5-6; D gene uncertain. This CDR3 has 14 amino acids. Germline CDR1 reads SGHDT; CDR2 reads YYEEEE. Trimming shortened V by 0 bases and J by 4 bases, and 8 bases separated the two germline ends.

This sequence joins TRBV12-5 and TRBJ2-1; TRBD2 aligns across 7 bases. Germline lookup yields CDR1 LGHNT and CDR2 FRNRAP. The CDR3 spans 13 residues. The trim removed 0 bases at V and 9 bases at J, leaving 2 bases unmatched. The CDR3 protein is CASGLVLASEQFF. CDR3 coding DNA: TGTGCTAGTGGTTTGGTACTAGCGTCTGAGCAGTTCTTC.

The J gene is TRBJ2-7, the V gene TRBV9; perhaps TRBD2 as D (5 bases). The length of the CDR3 is 15 residues. V lost 0 bases, J lost 0 bases, and 10 bases lay in between. The germline CDR1 and CDR2 sequences are SGDLS and YYNGEE. DNA of the CDR3: TGTGCCAGCAGCGTAGGGTCGGGGAGCTCCTACGAGCAGTACTTC. Protein sequence: CASSVGSGSSYEQYF.

The rearrangement links TRBV21-1 to TRBJ1-1; the table's TRBD1 call for D was not verified on the DNA. TRBV21-1 is assigned pseudogene status. There are 19 residues in the CDR3. The CDR3 reads CASSKARIIRGPAVVTAFF. CDR3 coding DNA: TGTGCCAGCAGCAAAGCGAGAATTATCAGGGGGCCGGCAGTAGTGACTGCTTTCTTT.

The chain has TRBV10-2 and TRBJ2-5; tentatively, D is TRBD1 (5 bases). V lost 4 bases, J lost 3 bases, and 6 bases lay in between. The CDR3 spans 12 residues. CDR1 is WSHSY, CDR2 SAAADI, per germline. The CDR3 bases are TGCGCCAGCAGTGCAGGGAAAGAGACCCAGTACTTC. It specifies CASSAGKETQYF.

The chain has TRBV5-1 and TRBJ2-5, with 9 positions matching TRBD2. The CDR3 consists of 17 residues. Germline-derived CDR1 and CDR2 are SGHRS and YFSETQ. V lost 4 bases and J lost 5; bases outside the gene matches: 15. CDR3 in DNA: TGCGCCAGCAGCCCAGGTGCGGGACTAGCTTTCGGGGAGACCCAGTACTTC. Translated: CASSPGAGLAFGETQYF. Supplemented by reference TRBV5-1 and TRBJ2-5, the full variable domain reads KAGVTQTPRYLIKTRGQQVTLSCSPISGHRSVSWYQQTPGQGLQFLFEYFSETQRNKGNFPGRFSGRQFSNSRSEMNVSTLELGDSALYLCASSPGAGLAFGETQYFGPGTRLLVL.

This rearrangement joins TRBV5-1 to TRBJ1-1; D possibly corresponds to TRBD1 (6 bases). Between the trimmed V and J ends, which lost 3 bases and 4 bases, there was a span of 10 bases. Germline CDR1 reads SGHRS; CDR2 reads YFSETQ. This CDR3 is built from 13 residues. In nucleotides, the CDR3 is TGCGCCAGCAGCTCCCGGGGGGCCACTGAAGCTTTCTTT. This encodes CASSSRGATEAFF.

The chain combines TRBV4-1 with TRBJ1-1; D is unresolved. V was clipped by 0 bases and J by 8 bases, with 7 bases between them. Germline-derived CDR1 and CDR2 are MGHRA and YSYEKL. The CDR3 sequence is 12 residues long. The CDR3: CASSQDTREAFF. The CDR3 DNA reads as TGCGCCAGCAGCCAAGATACGCGAGAAGCTTTCTTT.

The CDR3 is CASSPRYSGANVLTF. In nucleotides, the CDR3 is TGTGCCAGCAGCCCCCGGTACTCTGGGGCCAACGTCCTGACTTTC. V usage is TRBV7-6 and J usage is TRBJ2-6; no clear D. This CDR3 has 15 amino acids. The V end was cut by 5 bases, the J end by 0 bases, with 8 bases between. Per the germline V gene, CDR1 is SGHVS and CDR2 is FNYEAQ.

The chain has TRBV5-1 and TRBJ2-7; 8 bases align to TRBD1. Trimming at V came to 5 bases and at J to 0 bases, leaving 7 bases not matched to a gene. Germline V gene lookup returns CDR1 SGHRS and CDR2 YFSETQ. The CDR3 consists of 15 residues. As DNA, the CDR3 is TGCGCCAGCAGTTATAGGGGGACAGGCTCCTACGAGCAGTACTTC. This gives the protein CASSYRGTGSYEQYF.

This clone appeared a few times. This chain uses TRBV5-6 with TRBJ1-1; 11 bases align to TRBD1. The CDR3 loop spans 15 amino acids. The germline gives CDR1 SGHDT, CDR2 YYEEEE. The J segment lost 4 bases and the V segment lost 4 bases, leaving 6 bases of the junction unmatched. CDR3 sequence reads: CASSPWTGGITEAFF. In nucleotides, the CDR3 is TGTGCCAGCAGCCCATGGACAGGGGGCATCACTGAAGCTTTCTTT.

The chain carries TRBV10-3 and TRBJ2-1; 10 bases are shared with TRBD2. Trimming cost V 4 bases and J 7 bases; bases outside gene matches: 7. The CDR3 loop spans 15 amino acids. Germline CDR1 reads ENHRY; CDR2 reads SYGVKD. The CDR3 sequence is CAISAQPGLANEQFF. CDR3 bases: TGTGCCATCAGTGCGCAACCGGGACTAGCGAATGAGCAGTTCTTC.

The rearrangement uses TRBV7-3 and TRBJ2-7; maybe TRBD2 (5 bases). Trimming stripped 5 bases from V and 6 bases from J, with 14 bases between. Germline values: CDR1 SGHTA, CDR2 FQGTGA. This CDR3 is built from 13 residues. CDR3 region: CASSPQQRSEQYF. The CDR3 DNA reads as TGTGCCAGCAGCCCACAACAGCGGTCCGAGCAGTACTTC.

The genes are TRBV10-3 and TRBJ2-5; 7 bases agree with TRBD2. The CDR3 sequence is 14 residues long. The V and J ends lost 10 bases and 2 bases, in that order; junction bases with no gene match: 10. Germline V gene sequence: CDR1 ENHRY, CDR2 SYGVKD. CDR3 sequence reads: CATRHGGGQETQYF. The CDR3 nucleotides are TGTGCCACCAGACACGGCGGGGGACAAGAGACCCAGTACTTC.

The chain employs TRBV27 and TRBJ2-7; the match to TRBD1 covers 11 bases. The germline gives CDR1 MNHEY, CDR2 SMNVEV (reference sequence). The CDR3 has 14 residues. V shed 5 bases, J shed 4 bases, and the junction held 4 bases outside the gene matches. The CDR3 region is CASSADRGLYEQYF. The CDR3 nucleotides are TGTGCCAGCAGTGCGGACAGGGGGCTTTACGAGCAGTACTTC.

V usage is TRBV2 and J usage is TRBJ2-7; 10 bases align to TRBD1. This CDR3 region has 16 residues. Germline-derived CDR1 and CDR2 are SNHLY and FYNNEI. J was trimmed by 3 bases and V by 6 bases; bases with no gene match: 11. The CDR3 region has the DNA TGTGCCAGCAGCGAGGCTGCGGGACAGGGGAACTACGAGCAGTACTTC. It specifies CASSEAAGQGNYEQYF.

The CDR3 loop is CASSLVSTGMRYEQYF. The CDR3 DNA sequence: TGTGCCAGCAGCTTGGTGTCGACTGGAATGCGCTACGAGCAGTACTTC. The chain combines TRBV5-5 with TRBJ2-7; no firm D call. The V gene's germline CDR1 is SGHKS and CDR2 YYEKEE (reference sequence). The CDR3 has 16 amino acids. V gave up 0 bases and J gave up 3 bases, with 16 bases separating them.

The CDR3 bases are TGTGCCTGGTCCCTGGGCCTTCACAGAGCTCAGCATTTT. Encoded protein: CAWSLGLHRAQHF. The chain carries TRBV30 and TRBJ1-5, with D hard to call. V was pared by 5 bases and J by 13 bases, with 21 bases between. CDR3 size: 13 residues. Germline lookup yields CDR1 GTSNPN and CDR2 SVGIG (reference sequence).

In nucleotides, the CDR3 is TGTGCCAGTAGAGTATCAGGGGGCGCGGGGGAGACCCAGTACTTC. Amino acids: CASRVSGGAGETQYF. The chain carries TRBV19 and TRBJ2-5; TRBD1 aligns across 8 bases. Germline loops: CDR1 LNHDA, CDR2 SQIVND (reference sequence). This CDR3 spans 15 amino acids. V lost 6 bases to trimming and J lost 5 bases; unmatched junction nucleotides: 11.

The rearrangement uses TRBV11-2 and TRBJ1-2; no firm D call. With 1 base removed from V and 8 bases from J, the gap between germline ends came to 14 bases. The CDR3 is 14 residues long. The germline gives CDR1 SGHAT, CDR2 FQNNGV. CDR3 nucleotides: TGTGCCAGCAGCTTAGTGCGGCACTCGGAAGGCTACACCTTC. Protein product: CASSLVRHSEGYTF.

This rearrangement joins TRBV6-5 to TRBJ2-5; 7 nucleotides align to TRBD2. The end of the DNA is better explained by TRBJ2-7, so the J call may be wrong. The CDR3 length is 12 residues. Germline V gives CDR1 MNHEY, CDR2 SVGAGI. CDR3 sequence: CASTQRGDEQYF. The CDR3 bases are TGTGCCAGCACCCAGCGGGGAGACGAGCAGTACTTC.